Listed below are T cell receptor beta chains from one sample, sequenced in a study of T-cell memory formation after mild COVID-19. TCRdb re-called the 5' RACE reads with MiXCR, one entry per CDR3 protein. The table records more than 300,000 distinct CDR3 sequences, around 20% of them present only once. Sequenced material: PBMCs or a T cell subset sorted from them (not recorded which). The receptors come from a man younger than 35 who had mild COVID-19 (a few samples of this study predate the infection). Cell type and time point are not known. Both conserved end residues are part of each CDR3. A D gene is named only where the DNA matches it firmly. For some rows the clone size is stated as once, few or many, or as a class when expanded; others skip it.

>15|TRBD2|TRBV7-2|TRBJ2-1|many
TGTGCCACCATCCGGGGGGGGTTATTTCGCCATGAGCAGTTCTTC
CATIRGGLFRHEQFF
>14|-|TRBV27|TRBJ2-5|once
TGTGCCAGCAGTCCCCTCGTCGTGGCGGAGACCCAGTACTTC
CASSPLVVAETQYF
>14|-|TRBV9|TRBJ1-1|-
TGTGCCAGCAGCGTAGCTTGGTTGAACACTGAAGCTTTCTTT
CASSVAWLNTEAFF
>18|TRBD1|TRBV4-3|TRBJ1-2|-
TGCGCCAGCAGCCAAGCGGAACCGGACAGGGTGCTATTCTATGGCTACACCTTC
CASSQAEPDRVLFYGYTF
>16|-|TRBV11-2|TRBJ1-5|-
TGTGCCAGCAGCCGAGGGACCGCTTATAGCAATCAGCCCCAGCATTTT
CASSRGTAYSNQPQHF
>15|-|TRBV7-8|TRBJ1-1|-
TGTGCCAGCAGCTTATTAGGACTCGTTGGGTCTGAAGCTTTCTTT
CASSLLGLVGSEAFF
>14|-|TRBV5-1|TRBJ1-1|few
TGCGCCAGCAGCTTCAGGGTTTCGTCGACTGAAGCTTTCTTT
CASSFRVSSTEAFF
>15|TRBD1|TRBV4-2|TRBJ1-4|-
TGTGCCAGCAGCCAACCGGGACAGGGCGATGAAAAACTGTTTTTT
CASSQPGQGDEKLFF
>21|TRBD2|TRBV9|TRBJ2-3|-
TGTGCCAGCAGCGTAACTCCGGGACTAGCGGGGGGGAGGTACGCCACAGATACGCAGTATTTT
CASSVTPGLAGGRYATDTQYF
>15|-|TRBV7-2|TRBJ1-4|-
TGTGCCAGCAGCTTAGTTCGGCAGATCAATGAAAAACTGTTTTTT
CASSLVRQINEKLFF
>14|-|TRBV29-1|TRBJ2-7|-
TGCAGCGTGGTCTGGGCCTCCCAAGCCTCCGAGCAGTACTTC
CSVVWASQASEQYF
>18|TRBD1|TRBV23-1|TRBJ1-1|-
TGCGCCAGCAGTCAGGCCGGGGACAGGGGCGCTGGGGGCACTGAAGCTTTCTTT
CASSQAGDRGAGGTEAFF
>11|-|TRBV12-3/TRBV12-4|TRBJ2-1|-
TGTGCCAGCAGTAGTGCCAGCGAGCAGTTCTTC
CASSSASEQFF
>17|-|TRBV4-3|TRBJ1-4|few
TGCGCCAGCAGCCAGCAAACTTCCGGGCCCCGCGGGGAAAAACTGTTTTTT
CASSQQTSGPRGEKLFF
>14|TRBD2|TRBV10-3|TRBJ2-3|-
TGTGCCACCTCGAGCGGGGGGGCCTCAGATACGCAGTATTTT
CATSSGGASDTQYF
>18|-|TRBV18|TRBJ2-1|-
TGTGCCAGCTCACATTGGGAGATTCGAATGGAACCTAACAATGAGCAGTTCTTC
CASSHWEIRMEPNNEQFF
>14|-|TRBV3-1|TRBJ1-6|few
TGTGCCAGCAGCCCGGGACGGAATAATTCACCCCTCCACTTT
CASSPGRNNSPLHF
>16|-|TRBV5-1|TRBJ1-2|few
TGCGCCAGCAGCTTGGAGTCAGGGCAAGCTAACTATGGCTACACCTTC
CASSLESGQANYGYTF
>13|-|TRBV4-3|TRBJ2-1|few
TGCGCCAGCAGCCAAGATTTGGGTAATGAGCAGTTCTTC
CASSQDLGNEQFF
>20|-|TRBV12-3/TRBV12-4|TRBJ1-1|-
TGTGCCAGCAGTCTCGACCGGTGGGGTGGGGCGCAGGGCGAGAACACTGAAGCTTTCTTT
CASSLDRWGGAQGENTEAFF
>12|-|TRBV20-1|TRBJ1-1|few
TGCAGTGCCGCCACCGTGGAGCCAGGGGCTTTCTTT
CSAATVEPGAFF
>14|-|TRBV5-1|TRBJ1-2|-
TGCGCCAGCAGCCCTGGGACGGTGGAGGGGTTCTACACCTTC
CASSPGTVEGFYTF
>16|-|TRBV7-6|TRBJ2-2|many
TGTGCCAGCAGCTTATGGTCAGGGACCAACACCGGGGAGCTGTTTTTT
CASSLWSGTNTGELFF
>14|-|TRBV27|TRBJ2-3|few
TGTGCCAGCAGCACGACTAGGCTCACAGATACGCAGTATTTT
CASSTTRLTDTQYF
>14|-|TRBV9|TRBJ1-2|few
TGTGCCAGCAGCGTGACAGGAGCTAACTATGGCTACACCTTC
CASSVTGANYGYTF
>14|-|TRBV12-3/TRBV12-4|TRBJ2-3|-
TGTGCCAGTATCCGAGAAGGGAGCACAGATACGCAGTATTTT
CASIREGSTDTQYF
>14|-|TRBV10-1|TRBJ2-4|-
TGCGCCAGTAGTACAGGGCAAGCCAAAAACATTCAGTACTTC
CASSTGQAKNIQYF
>13|-|TRBV5-5|TRBJ1-4|-
TGTGCCAGCAGTTGGGGACATTGGGAAAAACTGTTTTTT
CASSWGHWEKLFF
>15|-|TRBV28|TRBJ1-5|few
TGTGCCAGCAGCCCCTTGGAGGGACACAATCAGCCCCAGCATTTT
CASSPLEGHNQPQHF
>16|-|TRBV9|TRBJ1-2|-
TGTGCCAGCAGCGAATTCCTTCACGGGGGCGCCTATGGCTACACCTTC
CASSEFLHGGAYGYTF
>16|-|TRBV11-2|TRBJ2-1|few
TGTGCCAGCAGCCACCCTAAAGGGGGTGGGTTGTATGAGCAGTTCTTC
CASSHPKGGGLYEQFF
>13|-|TRBV7-2|TRBJ1-1|-
TGTGCCAGCAGCCCCGCCCTTGAGACTGAAGCTTTCTTT
CASSPALETEAFF
>14|-|TRBV28|TRBJ1-2|few
TGTGCCAGCAGTTCCGGGACACCCCGCGCTGGCTACACCTTC
CASSSGTPRAGYTF
>14|TRBD1|TRBV12-3/TRBV12-4|TRBJ1-1|few
TGTGCCAGCAGCCGGGGACAGGGTGTTACTGAAGCTTTCTTT
CASSRGQGVTEAFF
>14|-|TRBV3-1|TRBJ2-7|-
TGTGCCAGCAGCCAAGTGGGGGTCTCCTACGAGCAGTACTTC
CASSQVGVSYEQYF
>15|-|TRBV9|TRBJ2-3|many
TGTGCCAGCAGCGTAGGTCTAGGAAAGACAGATACGCAGTATTTT
CASSVGLGKTDTQYF
>16|-|TRBV21-1|TRBJ2-7|-
TGTGCCAGCAGCAAAAAAGACGGCAGGGGGGCCCACGAGCAGTACTTC
CASSKKDGRGAHEQYF
>12|-|TRBV7-2|TRBJ1-1|-
TGTGCCAGCAGCTTAGGTGGCGCCGGGGCTTTCTTT
CASSLGGAGAFF
>14|TRBD1|TRBV15|TRBJ2-5|many
TGTGCCACCAGCAGAGCCGACAGGGCAGGGACCCAGTACTTC
CATSRADRAGTQYF